This entry features one T cell receptor beta chain sequence. The junction departs from the called germline gene at one end, perhaps through a read error. The germline V gene encodes CDR1 SGHVS and CDR2 FQNEAQ. This CDR3 has 12 amino acids. Sequencing was performed with immunoSEQ multiplex PCR; in TCRdb, only in-frame clones are kept and a portion is missing. The sample holds around 53,000 clones, over 75% seen once. The data originate from a study of memory CD4+ T cells and cytomegalovirus serostatus. Single viable CD3+CD4+CD8-CD45RO+ cells were sorted as the memory CD4+ T cells. The specimen sequenced was memory CD4+ T cells from blood. V is TRBV7-8 and J is TRBJ2-2, with D hard to call. The sequence was obtained from an adult in good health and CMV-seronegative. In DNA form, the CDR3 reads TGTGCCAGCAGCTTGAACCCCGGGGAGCTGTTTTTT. Translated: CASSLNPGELFF.